The 16 T cell receptor beta chains below come from one sample, sequenced in a study of cytomegalovirus exposure and HLA in healthy donors. The repertoire was sequenced with immunoSEQ multiplex PCR; TCRdb's copy has only in-frame clones and lacks some. This sample yields some 350,000 clones, of which 87% are seen a single time; roughly 1.2% belongs to the top ten. Sequencing was done on a sample of PBMCs. Receptor source: a woman in her thirties in good health and CMV-seropositive.

The chain carries TRBV4-2 and TRBJ2-6, with a possible D match to TRBD1 (6 bases). The V end lost 2 bases, the J end lost 1 base, and 15 bases lay between the germline ends. Germline assignment: CDR1 LGHNA and CDR2 YNFKEQ. CDR3 length: 18 amino acids. The CDR3 protein is CASSQTPDSPSGANVLTF. The DNA for the CDR3 is TGTGCCAGCAGCCAAACCCCGGACAGTCCTTCTGGGGCCAACGTCCTGACTTTC.

The CDR3 here is CASSLERGPHFWTSNTEAFF. The CDR3 bases are TGTGCCAGCAGCTTAGAGAGGGGCCCCCATTTCTGGACTTCGAACACTGAAGCTTTCTTT. The rearrangement joins TRBV11-2 to TRBJ1-1; possible D gene TRBD1, 5 bases. The ends were cut back, 0 bases at V and 1 base at J, with 24 bases in the middle. CDR3 length: 20 residues. Germline CDR1 SGHAT, CDR2 FQNNGV.

This clone is a singleton in its sample. The chain is built from TRBV5-6 and TRBJ1-2; possible D gene TRBD1, 6 bases. Germline CDR1 SGHDT, CDR2 YYEEEE. The V gene lost 1 base and the J gene lost 2 bases, with 9 bases spanning the gap. CDR3 length: 14 residues. The CDR3 region is CASSLITGNYGYTF. Here the CDR3 DNA reads TGTGCCAGCAGCTTGATAACAGGGAACTATGGCTACACCTTC. Looking up the rest from reference TRBV5-6 and TRBJ1-2 gives the full variable domain: DAGVTQSPTHLIKTRGQQVTLRCSPKSGHDTVSWYQQALGQGPQFIFQYYEEEERQRGNFPDRFSGHQFPNYSSELNVNALLLGDSALYLCASSLITGNYGYTFGSGTRLTVV.

This chain connects TRBV28 to TRBJ1-2, with TRBD1 as a possible D gene (5 bases). The germline CDR1 and CDR2 sequences are MDHEN and SYDVKM. Trimming removed 2 bases at V and 8 bases at J, with 15 bases between. This CDR3 is 14 amino acids long. This CDR3 is CASSLPRQPSGYTF. For the CDR3, the DNA is TGTGCCAGCAGTTTACCACGACAGCCTAGCGGCTACACCTTC.

This clone was seen only a few times. The chain joins TRBV9 to TRBJ2-6; D is uncertain. This CDR3 is built from 14 residues. Germline V lookup: CDR1 SGDLS, CDR2 YYNGEE. The V end was cut by 5 bases, the J end by 2 bases, with 8 bases between. Here the CDR3 DNA reads TGTGCCAGCAGTCTGACCGCTGGGGCCAACGTCCTGACTTTC. Translation gives CASSLTAGANVLTF.

This clone has only one observation. V gene TRBV5-1 combines with J gene TRBJ2-3; TRBD1 matches at 10 bases. V lost 3 bases to trimming and J lost 4 bases; unmatched junction nucleotides: 5. The germline V gene encodes CDR1 SGHRS and CDR2 YFSETQ. This CDR3 region has 15 residues. In DNA form, the CDR3 reads TGCGCCAGCAGCTACGGGACAGGGGTCCCAGATACGCAGTATTTT. Translating gives CASSYGTGVPDTQYF.

This clone came up a few times. The chain couples TRBV4-1 to TRBJ2-1; 10 bases are a match to TRBD2. The V segment lost 0 bases and the J segment 13 bases; nucleotides outside the gene matches: 6. CDR3 length equals 14 residues. Germline V gene data show CDR1 as MGHRA and CDR2 as YSYEKL. The CDR3 is CASSQDQRGGSQFF. In DNA, the CDR3 is TGCGCCAGCAGCCAAGATCAGCGGGGGGGCTCACAGTTCTTC.

V is TRBV30 and J is TRBJ2-5, with TRBD2 identical over 11 bases. The CDR3 has 14 residues. Germline V CDR1 and CDR2: GTSNPN, SVGIG (reference sequence). Trimming took 7 bases from V and 2 from J; bases not matched to a gene: 6. The CDR3 sequence is CASGTSGYQETQYF. The DNA of the CDR3 is TGTGCCTCCGGGACTAGCGGATATCAAGAGACCCAGTACTTC.

Note on this clone: The sample carries other DNA sequences with the same CDR3. The chain joins TRBV27 to TRBJ1-5; D may be TRBD1 (5 bases). Germline CDR1 is MNHEY and CDR2 is SMNVEV (reference sequence). The CDR3 loop spans 13 amino acids. Trimming took 2 bases from V and 5 from J, leaving 7 bases between them. The CDR3 DNA sequence: TGTGCCAGCAGTTTACAGGGCGATCAGCCCCAGCATTTT. It is translated as CASSLQGDQPQHF.

J is TRBJ2-1 and V is TRBV7-8; D is ambiguous. The CDR3 is made up of 13 amino acids. Trimming cost V 0 bases and J 6 bases, with 6 bases left between them. Germline CDR1 and CDR2: SGHVS and FQNEAQ. The CDR3 spells CASSLAQLNEQFF. CDR3 in DNA: TGTGCCAGCAGCTTAGCCCAGCTCAATGAGCAGTTCTTC.

This chain connects TRBV11-1 to TRBJ1-4, with TRBD1 matching 10 bases. V lost 5 bases to trimming and J lost 5 bases; unmatched junction nucleotides: 8. Germline V CDR1 and CDR2: SGHAT, FQDESV (reference sequence). This CDR3 has 16 residues. Here the CDR3 DNA reads TGTGCCAGCAGCCTAAGACCGGGACAGGGGAATGAAAAACTGTTTTTT. Its protein product is CASSLRPGQGNEKLFF.

The CDR3 protein is CASSPRLAPVDEQFF. The DNA for the CDR3 is TGTGCCAGCAGTCCCAGACTAGCTCCGGTTGATGAGCAGTTCTTC. The rearrangement links TRBV27 to TRBJ2-1, with 7 bases aligning to TRBD2. The CDR3 contains 15 residues. The V gene end was trimmed by 5 bases and the J gene end by 8 bases; junction bases not matched to a gene: 12. The V gene's germline CDR1 is MNHEY and CDR2 SMNVEV (reference sequence).

V gene TRBV27 combines with J gene TRBJ2-1; 9 nucleotides agree with TRBD1. Germline V gene data show CDR1 as MNHEY and CDR2 as SMNVEV (reference sequence). CDR3 length: 14 residues. Germline trimming cut 6 bases from V and 0 bases from J; bases unmatched to any gene: 0. The DNA of the CDR3 is TGTGCCAGCAGGGGACAGGGCTCCTACAATGAGCAGTTCTTC. The encoded protein is CASRGQGSYNEQFF.

The J gene is TRBJ2-1, the V gene TRBV5-6; 12 bases map to TRBD2. Germline CDR1 and CDR2: SGHDT and YYEEEE. With V trimmed by 0 bases and J by 4 bases, 5 bases remained unmatched. The CDR3 has 17 amino acids. CDR3 region: CASSLVGTSGLYNEQFF. DNA for the CDR3: TGTGCCAGCAGCTTGGTGGGGACTAGCGGGTTATACAATGAGCAGTTCTTC. Looking up the rest from reference TRBV5-6 and TRBJ2-1 gives the full variable domain: DAGVTQSPTHLIKTRGQQVTLRCSPKSGHDTVSWYQQALGQGPQFIFQYYEEEERQRGNFPDRFSGHQFPNYSSELNVNALLLGDSALYLCASSLVGTSGLYNEQFFGPGTRLTVL.

This chain uses TRBV6-1 with TRBJ2-7; D possibly corresponds to TRBD1 (6 bases). V lost 6 bases to trimming and J lost 0 bases, with 12 bases between them. This CDR3 region has 14 residues. Germline V lookup: CDR1 MNHNS, CDR2 SASEGT. Here the CDR3 reads CASSTTGSSYEQYF. Written as DNA, the CDR3 is TGTGCCAGCAGCACAACAGGGAGCTCCTACGAGCAGTACTTC.

The rearrangement links TRBV27 to TRBJ1-1, with D unclear. Germline CDR1 is MNHEY and CDR2 is SMNVEV (reference sequence). V was shortened by 6 bases and J by 0 bases, with 11 bases between the two germline ends. This CDR3 contains 14 residues. CDR3 protein: CASRDHFLNTEAFF. The CDR3 coding sequence is TGTGCCAGCAGGGACCATTTTTTGAACACTGAAGCTTTCTTT.